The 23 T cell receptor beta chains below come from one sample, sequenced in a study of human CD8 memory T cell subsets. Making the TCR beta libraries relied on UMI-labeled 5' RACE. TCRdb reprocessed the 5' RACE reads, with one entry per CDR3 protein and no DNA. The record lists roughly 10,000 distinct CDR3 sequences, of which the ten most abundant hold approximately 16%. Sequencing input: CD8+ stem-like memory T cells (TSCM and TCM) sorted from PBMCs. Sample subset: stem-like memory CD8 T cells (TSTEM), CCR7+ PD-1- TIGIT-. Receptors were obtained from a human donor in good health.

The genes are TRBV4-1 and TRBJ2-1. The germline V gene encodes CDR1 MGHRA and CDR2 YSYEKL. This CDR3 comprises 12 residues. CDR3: CASGLRWDEQFF.

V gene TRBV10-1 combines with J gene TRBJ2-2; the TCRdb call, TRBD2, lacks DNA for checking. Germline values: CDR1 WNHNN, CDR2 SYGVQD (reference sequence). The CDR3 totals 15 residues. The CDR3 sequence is CASSERSGSSGELFF.

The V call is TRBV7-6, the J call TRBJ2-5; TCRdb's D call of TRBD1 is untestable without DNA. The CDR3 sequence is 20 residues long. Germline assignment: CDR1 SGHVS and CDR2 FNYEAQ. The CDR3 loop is CASTISPLEPGQGPQETQYF. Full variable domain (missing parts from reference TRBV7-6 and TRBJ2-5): GAGVSQSPRYKVTKRGQDVALRCDPISGHVSLYWYRQALGQGPEFLTYFNYEAQQDKSGLPNDRFSAERPEGSISTLTIQRTEQRDSAMYRCASTISPLEPGQGPQETQYFGPGTRLLVL.

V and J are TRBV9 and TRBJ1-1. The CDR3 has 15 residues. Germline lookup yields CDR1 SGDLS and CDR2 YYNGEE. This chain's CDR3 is CASSVDGVMNTEAFF.

CDR3 region: CASSVRADTDTQYF. The chain is built from TRBV9 and TRBJ2-3; TCRdb selects TRBD1, and the lack of DNA leaves this call unchecked. The CDR3 is made up of 14 amino acids. Germline CDR1 SGDLS, CDR2 YYNGEE. The complete variable domain, with remaining parts taken from reference TRBV9 and TRBJ2-3, reads DSGVTQTPKHLITATGQRVTLRCSPRSGDLSVYWYQQSLDQGLQFLIQYYNGEERAKGNILERFSAQQFPDLHSELNLSSLELGDSALYFCASSVRADTDTQYFGPGTRLTVL.

The chain's CDR3 is CASSKTGEELATNEKLFF. The V and J genes are TRBV7-8 and TRBJ1-4; checking the TCRdb D call of TRBD1 is not possible without DNA. This CDR3 has 18 amino acids. Germline lookup yields CDR1 SGHVS and CDR2 FQNEAQ.

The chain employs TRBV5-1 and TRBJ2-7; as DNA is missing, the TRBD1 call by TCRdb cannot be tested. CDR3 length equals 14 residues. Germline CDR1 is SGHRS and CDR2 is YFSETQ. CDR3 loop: CASSTRQGGDEQYF. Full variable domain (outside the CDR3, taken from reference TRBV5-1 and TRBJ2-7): KAGVTQTPRYLIKTRGQQVTLSCSPISGHRSVSWYQQTPGQGLQFLFEYFSETQRNKGNFPGRFSGRQFSNSRSEMNVSTLELGDSALYLCASSTRQGGDEQYFGPGTRLTVT.

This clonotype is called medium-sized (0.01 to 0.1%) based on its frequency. The CDR3 loop is CASSTGNSPLHF. The gene calls are TRBV12-3 or TRBV12-4 and TRBJ1-6; as DNA is missing, the TRBD1 call by TCRdb cannot be tested. The CDR3 runs 12 residues.

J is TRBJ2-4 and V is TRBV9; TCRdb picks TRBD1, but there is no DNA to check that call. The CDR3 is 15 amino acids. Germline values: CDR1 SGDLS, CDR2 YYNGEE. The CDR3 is CASSVGDRALGIQYF.

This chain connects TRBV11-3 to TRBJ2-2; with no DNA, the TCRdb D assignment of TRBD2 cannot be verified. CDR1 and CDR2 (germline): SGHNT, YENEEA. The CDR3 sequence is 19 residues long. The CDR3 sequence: CASSSHSPTGGQVAGELFF.

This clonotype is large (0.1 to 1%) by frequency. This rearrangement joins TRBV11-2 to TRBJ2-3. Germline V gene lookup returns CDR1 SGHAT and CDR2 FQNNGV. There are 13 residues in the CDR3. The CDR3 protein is CASSRDLTDTQYF. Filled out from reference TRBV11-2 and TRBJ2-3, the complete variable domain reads EAGVAQSPRYKIIEKRQSVAFWCNPISGHATLYWYQQILGQGPKLLIQFQNNGVVDDSQLPKDRFSAERLKGVDSTLKIQPAKLEDSAVYLCASSRDLTDTQYFGPGTRLTVL.

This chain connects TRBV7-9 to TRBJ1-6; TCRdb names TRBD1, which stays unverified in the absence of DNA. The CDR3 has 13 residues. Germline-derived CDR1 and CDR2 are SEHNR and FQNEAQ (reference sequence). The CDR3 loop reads CASSHGTGSPLHF.

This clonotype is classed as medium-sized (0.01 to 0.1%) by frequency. This chain's CDR3 is CASMLRQPMNTGELFF. J is TRBJ2-2 and V is TRBV27; absent DNA, TCRdb's TRBD1 call cannot be checked. Germline CDR1 is MNHEY and CDR2 is SMNVEV (reference sequence). The CDR3 has 16 residues.

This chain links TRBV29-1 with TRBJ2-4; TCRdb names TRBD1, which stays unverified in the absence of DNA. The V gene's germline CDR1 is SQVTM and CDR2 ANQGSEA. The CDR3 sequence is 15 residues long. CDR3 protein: CSVEDPQGDLNIQYF.

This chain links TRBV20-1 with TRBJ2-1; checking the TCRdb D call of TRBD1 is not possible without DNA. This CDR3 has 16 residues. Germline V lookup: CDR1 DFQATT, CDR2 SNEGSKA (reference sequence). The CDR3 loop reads CSARDPAGYSYNEQFF.

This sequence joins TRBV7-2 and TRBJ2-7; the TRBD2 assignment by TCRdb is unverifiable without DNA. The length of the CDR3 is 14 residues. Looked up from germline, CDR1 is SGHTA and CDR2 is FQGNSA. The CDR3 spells CASSPGTMWLEQYF.

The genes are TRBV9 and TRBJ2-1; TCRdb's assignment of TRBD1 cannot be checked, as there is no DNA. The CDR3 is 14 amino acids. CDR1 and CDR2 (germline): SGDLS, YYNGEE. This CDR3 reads CASSRGGSDNEQFF.

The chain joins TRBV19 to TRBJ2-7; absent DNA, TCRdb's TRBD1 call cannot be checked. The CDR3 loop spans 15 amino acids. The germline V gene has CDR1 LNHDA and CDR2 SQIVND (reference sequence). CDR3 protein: CASSMIDGTAYEQYF.

The CDR3 here is CASSESMAALEQYF. This sequence joins TRBV10-1 and TRBJ2-7. This CDR3 is built from 14 residues. Per the germline V gene, CDR1 is WNHNN and CDR2 is SYGVQD (reference sequence).

The CDR3 loop reads CASSLVLWASAGSYNEQFF. V gene TRBV11-2 combines with J gene TRBJ2-1; TCRdb's D gene call, TRBD2, goes unchecked for lack of DNA. Looked up from germline, CDR1 is SGHAT and CDR2 is FQNNGV. The CDR3 runs 19 residues.

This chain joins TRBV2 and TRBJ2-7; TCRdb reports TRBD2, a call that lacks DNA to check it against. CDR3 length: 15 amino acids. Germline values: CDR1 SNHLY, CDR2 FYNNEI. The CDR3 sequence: CASSEGPGLAGEQYF.

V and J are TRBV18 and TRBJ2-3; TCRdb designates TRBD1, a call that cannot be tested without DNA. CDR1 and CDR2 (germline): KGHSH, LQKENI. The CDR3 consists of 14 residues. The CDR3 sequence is CASSPPGTPDTQYF.

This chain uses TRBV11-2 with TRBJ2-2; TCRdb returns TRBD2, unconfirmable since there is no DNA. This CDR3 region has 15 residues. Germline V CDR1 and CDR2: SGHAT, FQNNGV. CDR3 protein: CASSSWTSGTGELFF. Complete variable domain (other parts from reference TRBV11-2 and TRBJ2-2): EAGVAQSPRYKIIEKRQSVAFWCNPISGHATLYWYQQILGQGPKLLIQFQNNGVVDDSQLPKDRFSAERLKGVDSTLKIQPAKLEDSAVYLCASSSWTSGTGELFFGEGSRLTVL.